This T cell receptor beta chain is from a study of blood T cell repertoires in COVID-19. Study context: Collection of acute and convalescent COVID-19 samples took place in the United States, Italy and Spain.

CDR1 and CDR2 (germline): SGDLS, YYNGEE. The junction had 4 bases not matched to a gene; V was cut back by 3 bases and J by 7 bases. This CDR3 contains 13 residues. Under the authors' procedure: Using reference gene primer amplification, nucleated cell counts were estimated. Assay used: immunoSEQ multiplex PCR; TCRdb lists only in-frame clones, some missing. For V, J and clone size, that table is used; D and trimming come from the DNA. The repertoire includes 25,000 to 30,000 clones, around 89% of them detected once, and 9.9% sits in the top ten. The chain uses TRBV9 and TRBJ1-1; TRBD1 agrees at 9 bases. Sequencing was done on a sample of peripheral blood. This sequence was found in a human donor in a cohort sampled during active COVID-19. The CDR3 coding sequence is TGTGCCAGCAGCGGGGGGACAGGGAGTGAAGCTTTCTTT. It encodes CASSGGTGSEAFF.